This TCR beta chain was obtained from a study of blood T cell repertoires in COVID-19. Study summary: The United States, Italy and Spain provided the acute and convalescent COVID-19 samples.

V shed 3 bases, J shed 2 bases, and the junction held 9 bases outside the gene matches. The CDR3 is made up of 16 amino acids. Per the study methods: Amplification of reference gene primers provided the estimated nucleated cell counts. Profiled with immunoSEQ multiplex PCR; TCRdb holds only in-frame clones, not every one. From that table come the V and J calls and clone size; the DNA was used to work out D and trimming. The sample holds 70,000 to 90,000 clones, under 80% seen once. This clone was observed once. The receptor's source is a human donor in a cohort sampled during active COVID-19. Material: peripheral blood. This chain links TRBV5-3 with TRBJ2-7; 9 nucleotides align to TRBD2. TRBV5-3 belongs to the ORF category, with a function that is uncertain. The CDR3 nucleotides are TGTGCCAGAAGCTCCTTAGCGGGAGTAAAGACCTACGAGCAGTACGTC. This gives the protein CARSSLAGVKTYEQYV.